This TCR beta chain was captured by sequencing in a study of CD8 T cells in ankylosing spondylitis. General study results and limits: Disease-associated clones were reportedly significantly overrepresented in matched ankylosing spondylitis synovial fluid. CD8+ by phenotype, disease-linked clones were relatively rare in peripheral blood. In ankylosing spondylitis blood, a motif of several highly homologous TCR beta variants appeared characteristic. Earlier literature documents some of the motif variants in reactive arthritis synovial fluid and blood.

The CDR3 contains 13 residues. CDR1 and CDR2 from the germline V gene are SGDLS and YYNGEE. V was clipped by 3 bases and J by 2 bases, with 7 bases between them. This clonotype was counted between two and nine times. What it binds is not known. MiXCR, applied by TCRdb to the 5' RACE reads, yields one record per CDR3 protein. The sample shows over 600,000 distinct CDR3 sequences, 15% to 20% of them seen only once. The J gene is TRBJ2-3, the V gene TRBV9, with D tentatively TRBD1 or TRBD2 (5 bases each). The TCR sequence derives from a male donor with ankylosing spondylitis. Sequencing was done on a sample of blood, either unsorted or a sorted T cell fraction (not recorded which). The CDR3 DNA reads TGTGCCAGCAGCGCTGGGACCACAGATACGCAGTATTTT. Amino acids: CASSAGTTDTQYF.